This is a list of T cell receptor beta chains from one sample in a study of T-cell reconstitution after alpha-beta-depleted transplantation in children. TCRdb used MiXCR to reprocess the PCR reads, holding one entry per CDR3 protein. The sample records 190,000 or so distinct CDR3 sequences, more than 14% being singletons. The specimen was PBMCs from the stem cell graft donor, collected from the stem cell graft. The receptors here all came from a human donor who donated a stem cell graft to a child with acute lymphoblastic leukemia. The CDR3 runs from the conserved cysteine through the conserved F or W. D genes are given only for firm matches. The size entry is marked missing in some rows and otherwise reads once, few, many or a size class.

cdr3_aa cdr3_nt clone_size v_call d_call j_call
CSVGDGPQYF TGCAGCGTGGGAGACGGGCCCCAGTACTTC many TRBV29-1 - TRBJ2-5
CSARVLAGEIPEQYF TGCAGTGCTAGAGTACTAGCGGGAGAAATACCCGAGCAGTACTTC many TRBV20-1 TRBD2 TRBJ2-7
CASSPGRGQGDRETQYF TGTGCCAGCAGTCCCGGCCGAGGACAGGGAGATCGAGAGACCCAGTACTTC many TRBV6-1 TRBD1 TRBJ2-5
CASSPDSISYGYTF TGTGCCAGCAGCCCCGATTCCATAAGCTATGGCTACACCTTC many TRBV6-1 - TRBJ1-2
CASSLAVGPGVRPGTEAFF TGCGCCAGCAGCTTGGCCGTCGGGCCTGGGGTGAGGCCGGGGACTGAAGCTTTCTTT - TRBV5-1 - TRBJ1-1
CASSESVGVHHEQFF TGTGCCAGCAGTGAATCCGTTGGGGTACATCATGAGCAGTTCTTC few TRBV25-1 - TRBJ2-1
CSARGGGEGNEQFF TGCAGTGCTAGGGGCGGCGGAGAGGGAAATGAGCAGTTCTTC many TRBV20-1 - TRBJ2-1
CASSPDGGNQPQHF TGCGCCAGCAGCCCCGACGGGGGCAATCAGCCCCAGCATTTT few TRBV5-1 - TRBJ1-5
CASALPEELNTEAFF TGTGCCAGCGCCCTCCCGGAGGAATTGAACACTGAAGCTTTCTTT many TRBV28 - TRBJ1-1
CASSLGQRAGTSGRLHEQYF TGCGCCAGCAGCTTGGGCCAGAGAGCGGGGACTAGCGGGAGACTCCACGAGCAGTACTTC many TRBV5-1 TRBD2 TRBJ2-7
CASSLVPDHEQFF TGCGCCAGCAGCTTGGTGCCTGATCATGAGCAGTTCTTC many TRBV5-1 - TRBJ2-1
CASSLGTDTEAFF TGTGCCAGCAGCTTAGGGACGGATACTGAAGCTTTCTTT - TRBV5-6 - TRBJ1-1
CSVTGGGYEQYF TGCAGCGTTACAGGGGGCGGCTACGAGCAGTACTTC few TRBV29-1 TRBD1 TRBJ2-7
CASSYYESVDTGELFF TGTGCCAGCAGTTACTATGAAAGCGTGGACACCGGGGAGCTGTTTTTT many TRBV6-5 - TRBJ2-2
CASSLGQRNTEAFF TGTGCCAGCAGTCTGGGACAGAGGAACACTGAAGCTTTCTTT many TRBV12-3/TRBV12-4 TRBD1 TRBJ1-1
CASSQGFSWSTDRGPFTDTQYF TGTGCCAGCAGCCAAGGGTTTTCGTGGTCGACGGACAGGGGCCCTTTCACAGATACGCAGTATTTT - TRBV14 TRBD1 TRBJ2-3
CASSYSRGDETQYF TGTGCCAGCAGTTACTCGCGCGGTGACGAGACCCAGTACTTC many TRBV6-2/TRBV6-3 - TRBJ2-5
CASTQGEETQYF TGTGCCAGCACCCAAGGGGAAGAGACCCAGTACTTC many TRBV28 - TRBJ2-5
CASSLTGNGKLFF TGTGCCAGCAGCTTAACAGGGAACGGAAAACTGTTTTTT many TRBV7-2 - TRBJ1-4
CASSAPGQGNEQFF TGTGCCAGCAGTGCCCCGGGACAGGGCAATGAGCAGTTCTTC many TRBV28 TRBD1 TRBJ2-1
CASSYGGASNQPQHF TGTGCCAGCAGTTACGGGGGGGCGAGCAATCAGCCCCAGCATTTT many TRBV6-2/TRBV6-3 - TRBJ1-5
CASSYSRSGTDTQYF TGTGCCAGCAGTTACTCTCGTTCAGGAACAGATACGCAGTATTTT many TRBV6-5 - TRBJ2-3
CSAPSRYNTGELFF TGCAGTGCCCCGTCCAGATACAACACCGGGGAGCTGTTTTTT many TRBV20-1 - TRBJ2-2
CASSFGVDEQFF TGTGCCAGCAGCTTTGGGGTCGATGAGCAGTTCTTC many TRBV7-8 - TRBJ2-1
CASSPLGDLNQPQHF TGTGCCAGCAGCCCCCTAGGTGATCTCAATCAGCCCCAGCATTTT many TRBV9 - TRBJ1-5
CASSYRTMSSGANVLTF TGTGCCAGCAGTTACCGGACAATGAGCTCTGGGGCCAACGTCCTGACTTTC few TRBV6-5 - TRBJ2-6
CASSLTPQGGQFF TGCGCCAGCAGCCTGACGCCCCAAGGTGGGCAGTTCTTC many TRBV4-1 - TRBJ2-1
CASSPSAHEQYF TGTGCCAGCAGCCCATCGGCACACGAGCAGTACTTC - TRBV7-8 - TRBJ2-7
CSADSLSTDTQYF TGCAGTGCCGACAGCCTTAGCACAGATACGCAGTATTTT many TRBV20-1 - TRBJ2-3
CASRQRYYGYTF TGTGCCAGCAGGCAACGGTACTATGGCTACACCTTC many TRBV28 - TRBJ1-2
CASSLGGPGTEAFF TGCGCCAGCAGCCTCGGGGGGCCGGGGACTGAAGCTTTCTTT many TRBV5-1 - TRBJ1-1
CASSSRGLGRNTEAFF TGTGCCAGCAGTTCAAGGGGGCTGGGCCGGAACACTGAAGCTTTCTTT many TRBV27 TRBD1 TRBJ1-1
CASSPPADRATYNEQFF TGTGCCAGCAGCCCCCCCGCAGACAGGGCCACCTACAATGAGCAGTTCTTC many TRBV7-8 TRBD1 TRBJ2-1